Included here is one T cell receptor (beta chain) sequence, with context. Its antigen is undetermined. The sample is drawn from a study of Ad26.COV2.S vaccination and SARS-CoV-2 variants. The method was immunoSEQ multiplex PCR; TCRdb's version includes in-frame clones alone and lacks a portion of them. The table records 380,000 or so clones, approximately 90% of them present only once. Treatment given: roughly 20 received Ad26.COV2.S at low or high dose, single or two shots; roughly 5 received placebo; per-sample allocation not given. Collection of samples fell on day 63 after the first vaccine or placebo injection. Study results and limitations: Total responses of T cells may have been underestimated by the analyses of TCR breadth and depth.

V was clipped by 3 bases and J by 4 bases; unmatched bases: 2. There are 15 residues in the CDR3. The germline V gene encodes CDR1 KGHSH and CDR2 LQKENI. Sample: peripheral blood, taken in a trial of Ad26.COV2.S vaccine versus placebo. The receptor comes from a person aged 18-60 years who received the Ad26.COV2.S COVID-19 vaccine or a placebo. The chain joins TRBV18 to TRBJ2-1; 11 bases match TRBD2. The CDR3 DNA is TGTGCCAGCTCACCGACTAGCGGGAATTACAATGAGCAGTTCTTC. Protein: CASSPTSGNYNEQFF.